This TCR beta chain was identified during a study of cytomegalovirus exposure and HLA in healthy donors. Study as a whole: Earlier work reported 100 million or so unique TCR beta sequences from 170 million or so T cells. General observations from the study: As a later analysis revealed, most CMV-associated TCR beta chains appeared HLA-restricted. Sequencing probably produced one cluster of sequence variants that were highly shared. Productive rates of about 87% or about 30% were seen for most TCR beta V segments in an earlier analysis.

PCR amplification relied on 60 Vbeta primers (plus 13 Jbeta primers). Assay: immunoSEQ multiplex PCR; the TCRdb copy retains only in-frame clones and omits some. The sample includes about 140,000 clones, just over 70% of them seen just once. Germline-derived CDR1 and CDR2 are SSHAT and FNYEAQ (reference sequence). The CDR3 contains 13 residues. Remarks on this clone: Its antigen is still unknown. The germline gene is not matched at one end of the junction; a read error may be the cause.

The sample consisted of PBMCs. The V gene is TRBV7-7, the J gene TRBJ1-5; D remains ambiguous. This receptor was obtained from a woman aged 25-40 years in good health and CMV-seronegative. CDR3 sequence: CASSAELGEPQHF. The CDR3 region has the DNA TGTGCTAGCAGCGCCGAACTCGGAGAGCCCCAGCATTTT. Supplemented by reference TRBV7-7 and TRBJ1-5, the full variable domain reads GAGVSQSPRYKVTKRGQDVTLRCDPISSHATLYWYQQALGQGPEFLTYFNYEAQPDKSGLPSDRFSAERPEGSISTLTIQRTEQRDSAMYRCASSAELGEPQHFGDGTRLSIL.